These 9 T cell receptor beta chains were all obtained from the same sample, sequenced in a study of control samples from healthy donors and cancer patients (dated by TCRdb to the early 2020s). The library was built by means of the immunoSEQ multiplex PCR assay. Sourced from immuneACCESS, this table was stored by TCRdb with only in-frame sequences that have V and J called. A share of the clones is absent; for the studies checked, an unresolved V gene accounts for under half, and the remainder has no known explanation. The sample data list approximately 100,000 clones, and around 89% of these were observed just once. The ten top clones hold 19% of the sample. Sequencing was performed on PBMCs. These receptor sequences come from a man between 60 and 75 years old with lung cancer.

This clone was recorded only once. The chain has TRBV5-6 and TRBJ1-1; D is ambiguous. Per the germline V gene, CDR1 is SGHDT and CDR2 is YYEEEE. The CDR3 length is 11 residues. Trimming left V 1 base short and J 2 bases short, with 0 bases between. The chain's CDR3 is CASSLNTEAFF. The CDR3 nucleotides read TGTGCCAGCAGCTTGAACACTGAAGCTTTCTTT.

The chain uses TRBV6-6 and TRBJ2-5; D is possibly TRBD1 (6 bases). The CDR3 totals 16 residues. The germline V and J ends were trimmed by 1 base and 2 bases, with 14 bases remaining between them. Germline CDR1 reads MNHNY; CDR2 reads SVGAGI (reference sequence). For the CDR3, the DNA is TGTGCCAGCAGTTACTTACTCGACAGGATTCAAGAGACCCAGTACTTC. Translation gives CASSYLLDRIQETQYF.

V and J are TRBV25-1 and TRBJ1-2; a possible D gene is TRBD1 (5 bases). V gave up 5 bases and J gave up 4 bases, with 11 bases separating them. Per the germline V gene, CDR1 is MGHDK and CDR2 is SYGVNS. The CDR3 totals 13 residues. The CDR3 coding sequence is TGTGCCAGCAGTAGGGGAGCAGCCTATGGCTACACCTTC. Residues: CASSRGAAYGYTF.

The rearrangement joins TRBV24-1 to TRBJ1-5, with D perhaps TRBD1 (5 bases). V was clipped by 3 bases and J by 4 bases, with 15 bases between them. The CDR3 has 16 amino acids. CDR1 and CDR2 (germline): KGHDR, SFDVKD. The CDR3 reads CATSDPTGDSNQPQHF. CDR3 sequence (DNA): TGTGCCACCAGTGATCCAACAGGTGACTCTAATCAGCCCCAGCATTTT.

The V and J genes are TRBV5-1 and TRBJ1-6, with no clear D. Germline V CDR1 and CDR2: SGHRS, YFSETQ. This CDR3 has 15 residues. V gave up 0 bases and J gave up 7 bases, with 11 bases separating them. CDR3 DNA: TGCGCCAGCAGCTTGGAACAATTCGGAAATTCACCCCTCCACTTT. Amino acids: CASSLEQFGNSPLHF. The full variable domain, its missing parts supplied by reference TRBV5-1 and TRBJ1-6, is KAGVTQTPRYLIKTRGQQVTLSCSPISGHRSVSWYQQTPGQGLQFLFEYFSETQRNKGNFPGRFSGRQFSNSRSEMNVSTLELGDSALYLCASSLEQFGNSPLHFGNGTRLTVT.

The chain has TRBV11-2 and TRBJ2-7; D remains unclear. Trimming shortened V by 3 bases and J by 2 bases, and 2 bases separated the two germline ends. The germline V gene encodes CDR1 SGHAT and CDR2 FQNNGV. CDR3 length: 11 residues. The CDR3, as DNA: TGTGCCAGCAGCTTTCCCTACGAGCAGTACTTC. This gives the protein CASSFPYEQYF.

V is TRBV18 and J is TRBJ2-5; D might be TRBD1 (5 bases). This CDR3 has 14 residues. The germline V gene has CDR1 KGHSH and CDR2 LQKENI. The V end was cut by 5 bases, the J end by 2 bases, with 12 bases between. The CDR3: CASSSTAFQETQYF. CDR3 sequence (DNA): TGTGCCAGCTCATCGACAGCGTTTCAAGAGACCCAGTACTTC.

The chain uses TRBV3-1 (or the pseudogene TRBV3-2) and TRBJ2-5; no firm D call. In germline, CDR1 is LGHDT, CDR2 YNNKEL (reference sequence). The CDR3 consists of 14 residues. Trimming shortened V by 4 bases and J by 5 bases, and 14 bases separated the two germline ends. The CDR3 region is CASSRSANWETQYF. The CDR3 bases are TGTGCCAGCAGCCGCTCCGCGAACTGGGAGACCCAGTACTTC.

The chain uses TRBV18 and TRBJ2-3; the D gene is possibly TRBD2 (5 bases). CDR3 length: 15 amino acids. The V end lost 0 bases, the J end lost 5 bases, and 12 bases lay between the germline ends. Germline CDR1 reads KGHSH; CDR2 reads LQKENI. As DNA, the CDR3 is TGTGCCAGCTCACCACCGGATAGCGCAGGAGATACGCAGTATTTT. It is translated as CASSPPDSAGDTQYF.